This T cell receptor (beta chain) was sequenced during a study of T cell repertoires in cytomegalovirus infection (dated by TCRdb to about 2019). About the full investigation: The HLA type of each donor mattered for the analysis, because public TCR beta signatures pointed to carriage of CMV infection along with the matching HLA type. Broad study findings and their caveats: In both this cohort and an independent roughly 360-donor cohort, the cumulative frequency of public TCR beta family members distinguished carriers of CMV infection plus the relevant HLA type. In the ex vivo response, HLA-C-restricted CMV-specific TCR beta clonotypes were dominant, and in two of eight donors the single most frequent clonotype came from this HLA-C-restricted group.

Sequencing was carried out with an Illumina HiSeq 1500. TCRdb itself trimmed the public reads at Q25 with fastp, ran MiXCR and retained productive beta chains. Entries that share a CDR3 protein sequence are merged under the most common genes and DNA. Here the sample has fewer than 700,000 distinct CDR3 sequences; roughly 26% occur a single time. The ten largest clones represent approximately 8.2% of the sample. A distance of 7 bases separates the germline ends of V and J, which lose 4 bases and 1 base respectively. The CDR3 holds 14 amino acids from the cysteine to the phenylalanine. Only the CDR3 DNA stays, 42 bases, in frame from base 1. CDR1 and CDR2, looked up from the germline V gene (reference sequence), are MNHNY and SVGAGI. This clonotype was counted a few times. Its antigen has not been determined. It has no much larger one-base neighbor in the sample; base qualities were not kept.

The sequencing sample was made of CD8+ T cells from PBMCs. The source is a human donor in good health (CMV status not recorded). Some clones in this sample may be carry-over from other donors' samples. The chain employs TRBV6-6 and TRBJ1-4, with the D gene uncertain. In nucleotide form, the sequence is TGTGCCAGCAGTTCAAAGGGAACTAATGAAAAACTGTTTTTT. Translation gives CASSSKGTNEKLFF.